Each of the 11 T cell receptor beta chains below was sequenced from the same sample in a study of siplizumab effects on memory and regulatory T cells. Sequencing used immunoSEQ multiplex PCR; TCRdb keeps in-frame clones, though not all of them. The sample holds approximately 65,000 clones, 79% seen once. Sequencing was done on a sample of memory CD4+ T cells sorted from blood. These receptor sequences come from a human donor in good health.

CDR3 loop: CASEELGAGWEQYF. CDR3 nucleotides: TGTGCCAGCGAAGAGCTCGGGGCCGGGTGGGAGCAGTACTTC. This chain uses TRBV6-1 with TRBJ2-7; tentatively, D is TRBD1 or TRBD2 (5 bases each). Germline loops: CDR1 MNHNS, CDR2 SASEGT. V was cut by 8 bases and J by 7 bases, with 21 bases left in between. The CDR3 is 14 amino acids.

V and J are TRBV19 and TRBJ1-2; possible D gene TRBD1, 5 bases. The germline V gene has CDR1 LNHDA and CDR2 SQIVND (reference sequence). This CDR3 contains 17 residues. The V end lost 4 bases, the J end lost 4 bases, and 22 bases lay between the germline ends. This CDR3 is CASSTSAGSGLIYGYTF. The CDR3, as DNA: TGTGCCAGTAGTACTTCGGCTGGGTCGGGACTGATCTATGGCTACACCTTC.

The J gene is TRBJ1-6, the V gene TRBV11-2, with unresolved D. CDR1 is SGHAT, CDR2 FQNNGV, per germline. The CDR3 totals 15 residues. Trimming removed 0 bases from V and 7 bases from J, with 10 bases in between. The CDR3 spells CASSLEGSGNSPLHF. In DNA, the CDR3 is TGTGCCAGCAGCTTAGAGGGGAGCGGGAATTCACCCCTCCACTTT.

The gene calls are TRBV10-3 and TRBJ2-1, with D possibly being TRBD1 or TRBD2 (6 bases each). V gave up 8 bases and J gave up 1 base, with 15 bases separating them. The CDR3 length is 15 residues. Germline assignment: CDR1 ENHRY and CDR2 SYGVKD. CDR3 nucleotide sequence: TGTGCCATCGCGGAGGGGGTAAGATCCTACAATGAGCAGTTCTTC. This encodes CAIAEGVRSYNEQFF.

The chain uses TRBV4-2 and TRBJ2-3; tentative D call: TRBD2 (6 bases). V dropped 4 bases and J dropped 6 bases, with 29 bases sitting between them. The CDR3 spans 19 residues. The germline V gene encodes CDR1 LGHNA and CDR2 YNFKEQ. This CDR3 is CASSLLKGPTSNSRDTQYF. The CDR3 DNA is TGTGCCAGCAGCCTGCTAAAAGGGCCAACTAGCAACAGCCGCGATACGCAGTATTTT.

The genes are TRBV20-1 and TRBJ1-2, with a possible D match to TRBD1 (6 bases). This CDR3 has 11 residues. From germline, CDR1 is DFQATT and CDR2 SNEGSKA (reference sequence). The CDR3 sequence is CGLGGRNGYTF. CDR3 coding DNA: TGCGGACTGGGGGGGCGGAATGGCTACACCTTC.

The chain couples TRBV19 to TRBJ2-7, with TRBD2 matching 7 bases. Germline lookup yields CDR1 LNHDA and CDR2 SQIVND (reference sequence). The CDR3 is made up of 13 amino acids. Trimming at V came to 3 bases and at J to 6 bases, leaving 5 bases not matched to a gene. As DNA, the CDR3 is TGTGCCAGTAGTATCCAGGCGGGGGTCGAGCAGTACTTC. Translated: CASSIQAGVEQYF.

The V gene is TRBV15, the J gene TRBJ2-3, with D unresolved. Per germline, CDR1 LNHNV and CDR2 YYDKDF (reference sequence). This CDR3 is built from 14 residues. Trimming took 1 base from V and 2 from J, leaving 7 bases between them. CDR3 nucleotides: TGTGCCACCAGCAGAGGACTTGTCACAGATACGCAGTATTTT. It codes for CATSRGLVTDTQYF.

CDR3 sequence: CASSFGTRQEAGELFF. CDR3 in DNA: TGCGCCAGCAGCTTCGGGACTAGGCAGGAGGCCGGGGAGCTGTTTTTT. The chain carries TRBV5-1 and TRBJ2-2; TRBD2 aligns across 8 bases. The CDR3 has 16 residues. Germline trimming cut 2 bases from V and 6 bases from J; bases unmatched to any gene: 9. Germline V gene data show CDR1 as SGHRS and CDR2 as YFSETQ.

The rearrangement links TRBV28 to TRBJ2-7; TRBD1 is a possible D gene (6 bases). CDR1 is MDHEN and CDR2 is SYDVKM in the germline V gene. The V end was cut by 5 bases, the J end by 2 bases, with 13 bases between. CDR3 length: 14 amino acids. For the CDR3, the DNA is TGTGCCAGCAGTCCTCTGGACAGAGCCTACGAGCAGTACTTC. Protein sequence: CASSPLDRAYEQYF.

This chain links TRBV5-4 with TRBJ2-5; TRBD1 matches at 10 bases. The germline V gene has CDR1 SGHNT and CDR2 YYREEE (reference sequence). CDR3 length equals 16 residues. V was pared by 4 bases and J by 6 bases, with 12 bases of the junction left unmatched. CDR3 nucleotide sequence: TGTGCCAGCAGCCCCCAACTCGGGGGACAGGGGAAGACCCAGTACTTC. Translating gives CASSPQLGGQGKTQYF.